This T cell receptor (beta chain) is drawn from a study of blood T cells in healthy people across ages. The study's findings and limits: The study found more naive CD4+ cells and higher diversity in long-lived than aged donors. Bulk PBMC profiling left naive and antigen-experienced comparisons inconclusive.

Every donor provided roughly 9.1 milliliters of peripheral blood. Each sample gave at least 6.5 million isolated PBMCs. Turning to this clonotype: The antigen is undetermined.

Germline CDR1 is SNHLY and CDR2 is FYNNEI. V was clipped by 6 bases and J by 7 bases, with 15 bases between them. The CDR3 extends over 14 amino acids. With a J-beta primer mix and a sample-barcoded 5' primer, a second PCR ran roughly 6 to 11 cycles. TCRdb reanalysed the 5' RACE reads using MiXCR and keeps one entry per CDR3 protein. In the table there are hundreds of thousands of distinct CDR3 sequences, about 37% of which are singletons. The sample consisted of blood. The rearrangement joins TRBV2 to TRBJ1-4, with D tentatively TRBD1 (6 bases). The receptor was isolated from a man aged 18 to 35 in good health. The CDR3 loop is CASREQGSSEKLFF. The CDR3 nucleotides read TGTGCCAGCAGGGAGCAGGGGAGCAGTGAAAAACTGTTTTTT.